Each of the 21 T cell receptor beta chains below was sequenced from the same sample in a study of CD8+ T cells in alopecia areata. As the sequencing template, cDNA was produced by extracting RNA and reverse transcribing it. Generated by immunoSEQ multiplex PCR, the TCRdb table keeps only in-frame clones and is missing some. The sample consists of 190,000 or so clones, around 50% of them appearing once. Documented treatment: oral pan-JAK inhibitor, 5-10 mg twice daily. Source: CD8+ T cells sorted from blood, taken at week 24, from a patient treated with tofacitinib. These receptors were collected from a human donor with alopecia areata.

This clone was detected a few times. This sequence joins TRBV4-1 and TRBJ1-5, with D uncertain. The V end was cut by 0 bases, the J end by 0 bases, with 6 bases between. There are 15 residues in the CDR3. From germline, CDR1 is MGHRA and CDR2 YSYEKL. The CDR3 region has the DNA TGCGCCAGCAGCCAAGACGCACCTAGCAATCAGCCCCAGCATTTT. This encodes CASSQDAPSNQPQHF.

The CDR3 spells CALLTGVSNTEAFF. The DNA for the CDR3 is TGTGCCTTACTGACAGGGGTCTCGAACACTGAAGCTTTCTTT. The V call is TRBV30, the J call TRBJ1-1; 8 bases match TRBD1. The V gene end was trimmed by 7 bases and the J gene end by 1 base; junction bases not matched to a gene: 8. Germline loops: CDR1 GTSNPN, CDR2 SVGIG (reference sequence). The CDR3 runs 14 residues.

This clone was counted between two and nine times. Other DNA sequences in the sample encode the same CDR3. The V gene is TRBV2, the J gene TRBJ1-5; a weak D match, TRBD1 (5 bases). The V end lost 3 bases, the J end lost 4 bases, and 13 bases lay between the germline ends. Germline V CDR1 and CDR2: SNHLY, FYNNEI. CDR3 length equals 15 residues. This CDR3 reads CASSEARANNQPQHF. The CDR3 DNA reads TGTGCCAGCAGTGAGGCCAGGGCCAATAATCAGCCCCAGCATTTT. The full variable domain, rest sourced from reference TRBV2 and TRBJ1-5, is EPEVTQTPSHQVTQMGQEVILRCVPISNHLYFYWYRQILGQKVEFLVSFYNNEISEKSEIFDDQFSVERPDGSNFTLKIRSTKLEDSAMYFCASSEARANNQPQHFGDGTRLSIL.

This clone has a handful of counts. This chain joins TRBV19 and TRBJ2-7; the match to TRBD1 covers 9 bases. Per germline, CDR1 LNHDA and CDR2 SQIVND (reference sequence). Unmatched junction bases numbered 6, after V lost 9 bases and J lost 3 bases. This CDR3 has 13 residues. The CDR3 here is CASRGQGDYEQYF. CDR3 sequence (DNA): TGTGCCAGCCGGGGACAGGGTGACTACGAGCAGTACTTC.

V is TRBV2 and J is TRBJ2-7; D remains unclear. The V gene's germline CDR1 is SNHLY and CDR2 FYNNEI. This CDR3 contains 12 residues. V lost 2 bases, J lost 4 bases, and 6 bases lay in between. The CDR3 loop is CASSETVYEQYF. The CDR3 DNA reads as TGTGCCAGCAGTGAAACGGTATACGAGCAGTACTTC.

V and J are TRBV5-1 and TRBJ2-7; D is possibly TRBD2 (5 bases). The length of the CDR3 is 14 residues. V gave up 4 bases and J gave up 1 base, with 12 bases separating them. CDR1 is SGHRS, CDR2 YFSETQ, per germline. The CDR3 sequence is CASSPEAGSYEQYF. Here the CDR3 DNA reads TGCGCCAGCAGCCCGGAGGCCGGGTCCTACGAGCAGTACTTC.

This chain joins TRBV5-6 and TRBJ2-7; no definite D call. Per the germline V gene, CDR1 is SGHDT and CDR2 is YYEEEE. The ends were cut back, 0 bases at V and 5 bases at J, with 9 bases in the middle. This CDR3 spans 13 amino acids. The chain's CDR3 is CASSLGDPNEQYF. CDR3 DNA: TGTGCCAGCAGCTTGGGTGACCCCAACGAGCAGTACTTC.

The J gene is TRBJ2-2, the V gene TRBV29-1; D is possibly TRBD1 (7 bases). The V end was cut by 3 bases, the J end by 7 bases, with 12 bases between. The CDR3 has 13 amino acids. The germline gives CDR1 SQVTM, CDR2 ANQGSEA. The CDR3 protein is CSVDVRGVGELFF. The DNA of the CDR3 is TGCAGCGTTGATGTCAGGGGGGTCGGGGAGCTGTTTTTT.

This sequence joins TRBV11-3 and TRBJ2-3, with 8 bases identical to TRBD2. This CDR3 region has 16 residues. Germline lookup yields CDR1 SGHNT and CDR2 YENEEA. With V trimmed by 7 bases and J by 1 base, 10 bases remained unmatched. CDR3 coding DNA: TGTGCCAGCACCACCCCGTTTAGCGGGGGCACAGATACGCAGTATTTT. It is translated as CASTTPFSGGTDTQYF.

The V call is TRBV29-1, the J call TRBJ1-2; D is ambiguous. Trimming removed 2 bases at V and 4 bases at J, with 11 bases between. Germline V gene sequence: CDR1 SQVTM, CDR2 ANQGSEA. The CDR3 spans 13 residues. CDR3 in DNA: TGCAGCGTTGAAATCGGCTTGGGCTATGGCTACACCTTC. It codes for CSVEIGLGYGYTF.

The chain recombines TRBV5-1 with TRBJ1-2; a possible D gene is TRBD1 (5 bases). CDR1 and CDR2 from the germline V gene are SGHRS and YFSETQ. The V and J ends lost 0 bases and 4 bases respectively, with 16 bases between them. The CDR3 is made up of 16 amino acids. The CDR3 bases are TGCGCCAGCAGCTTGGGGAGCGGGGGACGATCCTATGGCTACACCTTC. Residues: CASSLGSGGRSYGYTF.

The genes are TRBV4-1 and TRBJ1-1, with D possibly being TRBD1 (6 bases). Germline CDR1 MGHRA, CDR2 YSYEKL. Trimming took 0 bases from V and 5 from J, leaving 22 bases between them. CDR3 length equals 18 residues. CDR3 coding DNA: TGCGCCAGCAGCCAAGATAAAACTATAAGAGGGGGAAAGACTGAAGCTTTCTTT. Protein: CASSQDKTIRGGKTEAFF.

This clone has just a few counts. The J gene is TRBJ2-5, the V gene TRBV4-1; 8 nucleotides agree with TRBD2. This CDR3 is built from 17 residues. V dropped 3 bases and J dropped 0; count of bases not matched to a gene: 9. Germline CDR1 is MGHRA and CDR2 is YSYEKL. DNA of the CDR3: TGCGCCAGCAGCCACCCGAGGGGACTAGGGGACCAAGAGACCCAGTACTTC. Translation gives CASSHPRGLGDQETQYF.

The chain links TRBV13 to TRBJ2-6, with 11 bases identical to TRBD1. The trim removed 0 bases at V and 0 bases at J, leaving 1 base unmatched. The V gene's germline CDR1 is PRHDT and CDR2 FYEKMQ (reference sequence). The CDR3 covers 18 residues. CDR3 DNA sequence: TGTGCCAGCAGCTTAGGCGGGACAGGGGGCTCTGGGGCCAACGTCCTGACTTTC. Amino acids: CASSLGGTGGSGANVLTF. Supplemented by reference TRBV13 and TRBJ2-6, the full variable domain reads AAGVIQSPRHLIKEKRETATLKCYPIPRHDTVYWYQQGPGQDPQFLISFYEKMQSDKGSIPDRFSAQQFSDYHSELNMSSLELGDSALYFCASSLGGTGGSGANVLTFGAGSRLTVL.

The table lists this clone with a few counts. The chain carries TRBV14 and TRBJ2-7; D might be TRBD2 (6 bases). CDR3 length: 13 amino acids. V was shortened by 6 bases and J by 2 bases, with 11 bases between the two germline ends. Germline V gene sequence: CDR1 SGHDN, CDR2 FVKESK. The CDR3 region has the DNA TGTGCCAGCAGTGGATGGGGGGCCTACGAGCAGTACTTC. This codes for CASSGWGAYEQYF.

The gene calls are TRBV30 and TRBJ1-4, with D maybe TRBD1 (5 bases). CDR1 and CDR2 from the germline V gene are GTSNPN and SVGIG (reference sequence). V lost 1 base to trimming and J lost 12 bases, with 12 bases between them. This CDR3 spans 12 amino acids. DNA for the CDR3: TGTGCCTGGAGTGGACAGCCGGGGGAACTGTTTTTT. This codes for CAWSGQPGELFF.

The count of this clone is one. The V and J genes are TRBV7-8 and TRBJ1-1; D remains ambiguous. V lost 4 bases and J lost 1, with 19 bases in between. The V gene's germline CDR1 is SGHVS and CDR2 FQNEAQ. The CDR3 totals 17 residues. CDR3 bases: TGTGCCAGCAGCTCCTTCGACACACCCCGAAGGAACACTGAAGCTTTCTTT. This gives the protein CASSSFDTPRRNTEAFF.

J is TRBJ2-7 and V is TRBV11-1; perhaps TRBD1 as D (6 bases). V dropped 4 bases and J dropped 2 bases, with 12 bases sitting between them. Per the germline V gene, CDR1 is SGHAT and CDR2 is FQDESV (reference sequence). CDR3 length: 14 amino acids. The CDR3 DNA follows: TGTGCCAGCAGCTACGCCGGGACAACCTACGAGCAGTACTTC. It specifies CASSYAGTTYEQYF.

This chain uses TRBV19 with TRBJ2-3; 7 positions agree with TRBD1. V lost 7 bases, J lost 6 bases, and 4 bases stayed unmatched. This CDR3 spans 12 amino acids. CDR1 is LNHDA and CDR2 is SQIVND in the germline V gene (reference sequence). DNA for the CDR3: TGTGCCAGTACCGACAGGGAGGATACGCAGTATTTT. Translating gives CASTDREDTQYF.

This clone was picked up a small number of times. The chain carries TRBV10-3 and TRBJ2-7; possibly TRBD2 for D (5 bases). The germline V gene encodes CDR1 ENHRY and CDR2 SYGVKD. V shed 3 bases and J shed 5 bases, with 8 bases lying between them. This CDR3 has 12 residues. Here the CDR3 DNA reads TGTGCCATCAGTGACCTGCGGGACGAGCAGTACTTC. It specifies CAISDLRDEQYF.

The chain couples TRBV4-2 to TRBJ2-3; 9 bases map to TRBD2. CDR3 size: 16 residues. Germline values: CDR1 LGHNA, CDR2 YNFKEQ. V lost 1 base to trimming and J lost 4 bases; unmatched junction nucleotides: 6. The DNA of the CDR3 is TGTGCCAGCAGCCAAGCGTTAGCGGGGGTTTCAGATACGCAGTATTTT. It specifies CASSQALAGVSDTQYF.